This T cell receptor (beta chain) derives from a study of T-cell memory formation after mild COVID-19. Whole-study results and caveats: CD8+ contracting clones occupied EMRA, while CD4+ ones occupied mainly CM and EM.

A single record per CDR3 protein comes from TCRdb applying MiXCR to the 5' RACE reads. The sample yields roughly 510,000 distinct CDR3 sequences, about 18% seen once. Worth noting for this clonotype: As yet, its antigen is unknown.

With 1 base clipped from V and 6 bases from J, the junction kept 4 bases outside the gene matches. CDR1 SGHTA and CDR2 FQGNSA come from the germline V gene. This CDR3 comprises 15 residues. The receptor's source is an adult woman who had mild COVID-19 (a few samples of this study predate the infection). Cell type and time point are not known. The gene calls are TRBV7-2 and TRBJ2-1, with 9 positions matching TRBD2. Sequenced sample: PBMCs or a T cell subset sorted from them (not recorded which). CDR3 amino acids: CASSLGGGRANEQFF. CDR3 sequence (DNA): TGTGCCAGCAGCTTAGGGGGCGGGAGGGCCAATGAGCAGTTCTTC.